This TCR beta chain was captured by sequencing in a study of blood T cell repertoires in COVID-19. V shed 0 bases, J shed 1 base, and the junction held 16 bases outside the gene matches. The CDR3 has 20 residues. Germline CDR1 reads LGHNA; CDR2 reads YNFKEQ. TCRdb keeps only in-frame clones here, not all; method: immunoSEQ multiplex PCR. Of about 280,000 clones in the sample, approximately 86% were seen once. This clonotype was sampled from a man aged 35-49 years with active or convalescent COVID-19. Input material: peripheral blood. The rearrangement joins TRBV4-2 to TRBJ2-3, with 7 bases aligning to TRBD2. In nucleotides, the CDR3 is TGTGCCAGCAGCCAAGATCTTACAGCGGGATTGAGTGGAGGCACAGATACGCAGTATTTT. The encoded protein is CASSQDLTAGLSGGTDTQYF.